These 21 T cell receptor beta chains originate from one sample sequenced in a study of T cell responses to AZD1222 COVID-19 vaccine. Clones were read by immunoSEQ multiplex PCR, and TCRdb kept only the in-frame ones, dropping some. The data contain 100,000 to 150,000 clones, over 85% of them seen just once; the ten biggest clones take up around 5%. This sample comprised peripheral blood, obtained on day 0 of AZD1222 vaccination. The receptors originated from an adult in good health.

The rearrangement joins TRBV6-5 to TRBJ1-5, with 7 bases that match TRBD1. The CDR3 is 14 residues long. Germline V lookup: CDR1 MNHEY, CDR2 SVGAGI. Trimming took 6 bases from V and 4 from J; bases not matched to a gene: 6. The CDR3 DNA reads as TGTGCCAGCAGGCCCGGGACAGCAAATCAGCCCCAGCATTTT. Its protein product is CASRPGTANQPQHF.

This clone was recorded only once. The genes are TRBV7-9 and TRBJ1-1, with TRBD1 matching over 8 bases. The CDR3 is 14 amino acids. Germline CDR1 SEHNR, CDR2 FQNEAQ (reference sequence). Trimming took 5 bases from V and 11 from J; bases not matched to a gene: 13. As DNA, the CDR3 is TGTGCCAGCAGCAACTCAGGGGGCGGCTTGATCGCTTTCTTT. Translation: CASSNSGGGLIAFF.

The chain links TRBV7-2 to TRBJ1-1; no firm D call. Per germline, CDR1 SGHTA and CDR2 FQGNSA. V lost 1 base to trimming and J lost 5 bases, with 11 bases between them. CDR3 length: 14 residues. The CDR3 protein is CASSLGFVGTEAFF. The CDR3 bases are TGTGCCAGCAGCTTAGGATTCGTGGGGACTGAAGCTTTCTTT.

The V call is TRBV2, the J call TRBJ1-1; 7 bases align to TRBD1. In germline, CDR1 is SNHLY, CDR2 FYNNEI. V gave up 6 bases and J gave up 1 base; unmatched junction bases: 2. This CDR3 region has 13 residues. CDR3: CASRWDRNTEAFF. The CDR3 coding sequence is TGTGCCAGCAGATGGGACAGGAACACTGAAGCTTTCTTT.

The chain joins TRBV11-2 to TRBJ1-5, with D uncertain. Trimming shortened V by 5 bases and J by 2 bases, and 13 bases separated the two germline ends. The CDR3 extends over 15 amino acids. Germline V CDR1 and CDR2: SGHAT, FQNNGV. The CDR3 reads CASSLGHLGNQPQHF. The CDR3 DNA follows: TGTGCCAGCAGCCTAGGGCATTTGGGCAATCAGCCCCAGCATTTT.

A single count supports this clone. The genes are TRBV7-9 and TRBJ2-1; tentative D call: TRBD2 (6 bases). This CDR3 contains 15 residues. Between the trimmed V and J ends, which lost 2 bases and 8 bases, there was a span of 16 bases. Germline CDR1 reads SEHNR; CDR2 reads FQNEAQ (reference sequence). CDR3 amino acids: CASSLSSGGGHEQFF. Here the CDR3 DNA reads TGTGCCAGCAGCTTAAGTTCGGGCGGAGGGCATGAGCAGTTCTTC.

The chain couples TRBV14 to TRBJ2-7; the D is unclear. CDR1 and CDR2 (germline): SGHDN, FVKESK. Deletions cut 1 base from V and 5 bases from J, with 9 bases between. This CDR3 is 13 amino acids long. CDR3 sequence (DNA): TGTGCCAGCAGCCAAGTCTTAGGCCACGAGCAGTACTTC. Translated, it gives CASSQVLGHEQYF.

V usage is TRBV27 and J usage is TRBJ2-5; D tentatively fits TRBD1 or TRBD2 (5 bases each). The CDR3 has 13 amino acids. V was pared by 6 bases and J by 4 bases, with 12 bases between. Germline V gene sequence: CDR1 MNHEY, CDR2 SMNVEV (reference sequence). The DNA for the CDR3 is TGTGCCAGCAGGCCCAGTGGGGGAGAGACCCAGTACTTC. It codes for CASRPSGGETQYF.

This chain uses TRBV9 with TRBJ2-1, with 7 bases matching TRBD2. Germline CDR1 is SGDLS and CDR2 is YYNGEE. J lost 8 bases, V lost 0 bases, and 5 bases had no gene match. The CDR3 contains 14 residues. CDR3 loop: CASSVAGGGDEQFF. The CDR3 bases are TGTGCCAGCAGCGTAGCGGGAGGTGGGGATGAGCAGTTCTTC.

This chain uses TRBV11-2 with TRBJ2-3, with D unclear. Germline V gene data show CDR1 as SGHAT and CDR2 as FQNNGV. Trimming took 5 bases from V and 3 from J, leaving 12 bases between them. This CDR3 region has 14 residues. In nucleotides, the CDR3 is TGTGCCAGCAGCCGCCTGCTAGGGACAGATACGCAGTATTTT. This sequence encodes CASSRLLGTDTQYF.

The V gene is TRBV29-1, the J gene TRBJ2-7; 7 bases line up with TRBD1. This CDR3 contains 13 residues. Looked up from germline, CDR1 is SQVTM and CDR2 is ANQGSEA. V lost 6 bases and J lost 2; bases outside the gene matches: 7. Written as DNA, the CDR3 is TGCAGCGTGAGGGGGCTGGCGACCTACGAGCAGTACTTC. Amino acids: CSVRGLATYEQYF.

The chain joins TRBV24-1 to TRBJ2-1, with 9 positions matching TRBD2. The CDR3 runs to 15 residues. Germline CDR1 is KGHDR and CDR2 is SFDVKD. The ends lost 4 bases at V and 5 bases at J; junction bases unmatched: 5. Here the CDR3 reads CATSDLAGSHNEQFF. CDR3 DNA: TGTGCCACCAGTGACCTAGCGGGAAGCCACAATGAGCAGTTCTTC.

The sample holds one count of this clone. The chain employs TRBV11-2 and TRBJ2-2; D gene ambiguous. In germline, CDR1 is SGHAT, CDR2 FQNNGV. The length of the CDR3 is 13 residues. Trimming took 0 bases from V and 7 from J, leaving 6 bases between them. CDR3 loop: CASSLDLVGELFF. The CDR3 nucleotides read TGTGCCAGCAGCTTAGATCTGGTCGGGGAGCTGTTTTTT. Full variable domain (missing parts from reference TRBV11-2 and TRBJ2-2): EAGVAQSPRYKIIEKRQSVAFWCNPISGHATLYWYQQILGQGPKLLIQFQNNGVVDDSQLPKDRFSAERLKGVDSTLKIQPAKLEDSAVYLCASSLDLVGELFFGEGSRLTVL.

The chain is built from TRBV7-2 and TRBJ1-2, with 8 nucleotides matching TRBD1. This CDR3 comprises 18 residues. The V segment lost 0 bases and the J segment 3 bases; nucleotides outside the gene matches: 12. Germline V gives CDR1 SGHTA, CDR2 FQGNSA. This CDR3 is CASSLAAGQGYGDYGYTF. The CDR3 DNA reads TGTGCCAGCAGCTTAGCCGCCGGACAGGGATATGGGGACTATGGCTACACCTTC.

V usage is TRBV7-8 and J usage is TRBJ2-1; TRBD2 agrees at 10 bases. V shed 1 base and J 6 bases; nucleotides not matched to a gene: 9. The CDR3 covers 17 residues. Germline V gene sequence: CDR1 SGHVS, CDR2 FQNEAQ. CDR3 residues: CASSLVLLAGVSNEQFF. CDR3 bases: TGTGCCAGCAGCTTAGTCCTCCTAGCGGGAGTGTCCAATGAGCAGTTCTTC.

Regarding this clone: At the DNA level, this CDR3 is encoded by other sequences in the same sample as well. The CDR3 DNA reads TGTGCCAGCAGCCAAGCCACTGAAGCTTTCTTT. It encodes CASSQATEAFF. This chain uses TRBV3-1 (or the pseudogene TRBV3-2) with TRBJ1-1; no firm D call. V was cut by 1 base and J by 4 bases, with 1 base left in between. Germline CDR1 and CDR2: LGHDT and YNNKEL (reference sequence). The CDR3 runs 11 residues.

V usage is TRBV27 and J usage is TRBJ2-3, with 10 bases identical to TRBD2. V shed 3 bases, J shed 5 bases, and the junction held 2 bases outside the gene matches. Germline CDR1 reads MNHEY; CDR2 reads SMNVEV (reference sequence). The CDR3 has 14 residues. CDR3 sequence: CASSLLAGEDTQYF. CDR3 in DNA: TGTGCCAGCAGTTTGCTAGCGGGGGAAGATACGCAGTATTTT.

The chain has TRBV2 and TRBJ1-2; D is unclear. CDR1 and CDR2 (germline): SNHLY, FYNNEI. V shed 5 bases and J shed 2 bases, with 6 bases lying between them. The CDR3 totals 12 residues. The CDR3 nucleotides are TGTGCCAGCAGTCAGGTCAACTATGGCTACACCTTC. It translates to CASSQVNYGYTF.

This clone was seen just once. The chain has TRBV11-3 and TRBJ2-7, with 9 bases fitting TRBD1. The J segment lost 4 bases and the V segment lost 7 bases, leaving 14 bases of the junction unmatched. CDR3 size: 16 residues. Germline V gene data show CDR1 as SGHNT and CDR2 as YENEEA. The CDR3 DNA follows: TGTGCCAGCACCCATCCACGTCGGGACAGGGTATACGAGCAGTACTTC. Protein sequence: CASTHPRRDRVYEQYF.

The chain employs TRBV18 and TRBJ2-1; D is possibly TRBD1 (6 bases). Germline V gene lookup returns CDR1 KGHSH and CDR2 LQKENI. Trimming cost V 1 base and J 8 bases, with 12 bases left between them. The CDR3 sequence is 14 residues long. The CDR3 coding sequence is TGTGCCAGCTCACCACGAGTAGCAGGGGATGAGCAGTTCTTC. This gives the protein CASSPRVAGDEQFF.

The rearrangement links TRBV10-3 to TRBJ2-5, with TRBD2 identical over 10 bases. V trimming: 10 bases; J trimming: 1 base; junction bases outside the gene matches: 15. Germline CDR1 is ENHRY and CDR2 is SYGVKD. This CDR3 has 17 amino acids. This CDR3 reads CATLPGLAGALQETQYF. The CDR3 nucleotides read TGTGCCACCTTGCCGGGGCTAGCGGGAGCCCTCCAAGAGACCCAGTACTTC.